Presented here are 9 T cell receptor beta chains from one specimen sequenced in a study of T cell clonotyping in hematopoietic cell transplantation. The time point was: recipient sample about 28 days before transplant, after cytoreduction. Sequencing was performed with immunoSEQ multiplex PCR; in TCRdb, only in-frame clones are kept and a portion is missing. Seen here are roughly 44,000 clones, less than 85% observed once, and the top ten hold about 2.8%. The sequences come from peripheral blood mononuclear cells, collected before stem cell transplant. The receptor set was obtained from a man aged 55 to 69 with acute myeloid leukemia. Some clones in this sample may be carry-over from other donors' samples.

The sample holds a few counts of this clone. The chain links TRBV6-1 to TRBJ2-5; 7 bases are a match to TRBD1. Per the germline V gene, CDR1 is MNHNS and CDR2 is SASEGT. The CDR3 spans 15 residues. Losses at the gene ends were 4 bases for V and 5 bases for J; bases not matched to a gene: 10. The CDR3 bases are TGTGCCAGCAGTGTACTAACAGGGGCACAGGAGACCCAGTACTTC. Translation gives CASSVLTGAQETQYF.

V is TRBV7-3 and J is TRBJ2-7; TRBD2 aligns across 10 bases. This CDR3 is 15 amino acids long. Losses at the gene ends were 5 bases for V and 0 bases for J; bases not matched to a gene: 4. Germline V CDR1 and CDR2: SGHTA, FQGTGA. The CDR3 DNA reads TGTGCCAGCAGCGTAGCGGGGGGCAGCTCCTACGAGCAGTACTTC. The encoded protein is CASSVAGGSSYEQYF.

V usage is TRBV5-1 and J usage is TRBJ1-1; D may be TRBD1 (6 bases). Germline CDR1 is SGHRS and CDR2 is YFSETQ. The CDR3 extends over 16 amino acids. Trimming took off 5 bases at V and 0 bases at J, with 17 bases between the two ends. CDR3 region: CASRATSGDMNTEAFF. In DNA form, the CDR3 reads TGCGCCAGCAGAGCAACCTCGGGGGACATGAACACTGAAGCTTTCTTT.

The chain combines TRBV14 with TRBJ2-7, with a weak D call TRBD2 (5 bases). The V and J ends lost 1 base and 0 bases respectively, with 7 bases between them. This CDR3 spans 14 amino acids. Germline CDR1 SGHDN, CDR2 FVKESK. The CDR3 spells CASSQVGVSYEQYF. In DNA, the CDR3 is TGTGCCAGCAGCCAAGTCGGGGTCTCCTACGAGCAGTACTTC.

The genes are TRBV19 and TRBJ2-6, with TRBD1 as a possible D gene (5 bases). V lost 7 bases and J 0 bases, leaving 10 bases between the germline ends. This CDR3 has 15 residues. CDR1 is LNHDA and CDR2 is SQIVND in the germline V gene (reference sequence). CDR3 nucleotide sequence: TGTGCCAGTAAAGGGGTCTACTCTGGGGCCAACGTCCTGACTTTC. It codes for CASKGVYSGANVLTF.

This chain's CDR3 is CASSWSGGAVPDTQYF. The CDR3 DNA sequence: TGTGCCAGCAGCTGGAGCGGGGGGGCCGTCCCAGATACGCAGTATTTT. The rearrangement joins TRBV7-2 to TRBJ2-3; TRBD2 agrees at 10 bases. The CDR3 sequence is 16 residues long. Germline V CDR1 and CDR2: SGHTA, FQGNSA. V trimming: 4 bases; J trimming: 4 bases; junction bases outside the gene matches: 8.

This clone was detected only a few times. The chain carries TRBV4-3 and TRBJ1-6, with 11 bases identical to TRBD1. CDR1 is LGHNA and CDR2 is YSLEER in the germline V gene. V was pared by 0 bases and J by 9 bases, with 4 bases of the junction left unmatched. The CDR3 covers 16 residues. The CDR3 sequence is CASSQDLGQGGSPLHF. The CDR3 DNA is TGCGCCAGCAGCCAAGATCTGGGACAGGGGGGTTCACCCCTCCACTTT.

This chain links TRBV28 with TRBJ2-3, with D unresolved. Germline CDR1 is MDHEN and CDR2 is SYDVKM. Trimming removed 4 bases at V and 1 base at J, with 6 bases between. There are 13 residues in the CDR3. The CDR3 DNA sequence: TGTGCCAGCAGTTCCGGACGCACAGATACGCAGTATTTT. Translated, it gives CASSSGRTDTQYF.

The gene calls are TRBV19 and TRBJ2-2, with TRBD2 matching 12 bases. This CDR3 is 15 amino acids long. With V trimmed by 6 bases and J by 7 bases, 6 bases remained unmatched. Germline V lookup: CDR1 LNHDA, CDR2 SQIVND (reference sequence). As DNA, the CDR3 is TGTGCCAGTAGCCGACTAGCGGGGGAAGGCGGGGAGCTGTTTTTT. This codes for CASSRLAGEGGELFF.